This record covers a single TCR beta chain. Its antigen is not identified. These data belong to a study of vaccination effects on CD4 cells after COVID-19. The authors isolated CD4+ T cells after approximately 9 days of culture. People in the vaccine group had not been infected with SARS-CoV-2 before, and their nucleocapsid antibodies were negative. The data were produced by immunoSEQ multiplex PCR, yet TCRdb's version contains in-frame clones alone and is incomplete. The repertoire consists of 25,000 to 30,000 clones, with 50% to 70% occurring once and the leading ten covering roughly 9.2%. From germline, CDR1 is LGHDT and CDR2 YNNKEL (reference sequence). The CDR3 has 18 residues. V lost 1 base to trimming and J lost 2 bases; unmatched junction nucleotides: 12.

Source: CD4+ T cells from PBMCs cultured without peptide, taken before COVID-19 vaccination. V usage is TRBV3-1 (or the pseudogene TRBV3-2) and J usage is TRBJ2-3; 7 bases are a match to TRBD2. This TCR came from a human donor who received a COVID-19 vaccine. CDR3 sequence reads: CASSQVMGGRGPTDTQYF. CDR3 nucleotide sequence: TGTGCCAGCAGCCAAGTAATGGGGGGGAGGGGACCCACAGATACGCAGTATTTT.